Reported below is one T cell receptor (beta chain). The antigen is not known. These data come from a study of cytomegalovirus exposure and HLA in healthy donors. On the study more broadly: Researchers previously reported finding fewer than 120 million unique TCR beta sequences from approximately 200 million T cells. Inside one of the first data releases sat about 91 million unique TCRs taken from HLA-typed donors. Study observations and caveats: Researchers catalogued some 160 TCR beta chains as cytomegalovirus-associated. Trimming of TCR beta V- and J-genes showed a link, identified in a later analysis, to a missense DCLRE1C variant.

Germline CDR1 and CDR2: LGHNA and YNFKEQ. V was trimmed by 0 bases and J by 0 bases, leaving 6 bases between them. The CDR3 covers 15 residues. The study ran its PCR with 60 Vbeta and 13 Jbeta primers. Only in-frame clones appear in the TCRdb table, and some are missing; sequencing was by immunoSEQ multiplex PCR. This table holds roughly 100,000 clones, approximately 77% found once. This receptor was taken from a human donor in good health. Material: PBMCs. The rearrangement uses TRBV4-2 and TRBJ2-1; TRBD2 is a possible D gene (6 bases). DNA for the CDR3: TGTGCCAGCAGCCAAGAGCGGGACTCCTACAATGAGCAGTTCTTC. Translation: CASSQERDSYNEQFF.